The TCR beta chain under discussion was sequenced for a study of T cell responses to AZD1222 COVID-19 vaccine. The study, taken as a whole, reports: Repertoire sampling occurred only after the peak T cell response. White British ancestry dominated among donors, who included more females, and clonal diversity was possibly underestimated. Unmutated variant regions reportedly attract nearly half of all spike-specific TCRs.

The length of the CDR3 is 17 residues. From germline, CDR1 is MGHRA and CDR2 YSYEKL. V was trimmed by 0 bases and J by 0 bases, leaving 14 bases between them. Generated by immunoSEQ multiplex PCR, the TCRdb table keeps only in-frame clones and is missing some. There are about 120,000 clones in the sample; 92% occur only once, and 13% to 15% lies in the top ten. In regard to this clone: Antigen unknown.

The source material was peripheral blood, sampled on day 0 of AZD1222 vaccination. This receptor was identified in an adult in good health. J is TRBJ1-1 and V is TRBV4-1; TRBD1 might be the D (5 bases). The DNA for the CDR3 is TGCGCCAGCAGCCAAGACCGAACAGGTTTCATGAACACTGAAGCTTTCTTT. This translates into CASSQDRTGFMNTEAFF.